The next 24 T cell receptor beta chains were all read from a single sample in a study of cytomegalovirus exposure and HLA in healthy donors. Primers for the PCR totalled 60 Vbeta and 13 Jbeta. The protocol was immunoSEQ multiplex PCR, while the TCRdb copy is restricted to in-frame clones and leaves out a portion. This sample carries more than 100,000 clones, 60% to 85% of them seen once, and the ten largest clones take less than 3%. Sequencing used PBMCs. All receptors derive from a woman in her forties in good health and CMV-seropositive.

The rearrangement joins TRBV19 to TRBJ1-5; TRBD1 matches at 7 bases. The CDR3 contains 14 residues. Germline V gene lookup returns CDR1 LNHDA and CDR2 SQIVND (reference sequence). V gave up 6 bases and J gave up 5 bases; unmatched junction bases: 7. DNA for the CDR3: TGTGCCAGTAGGGCCCGGGACAGAGATCAGCCCCAGCATTTT. As protein: CASRARDRDQPQHF.

The V and J genes are TRBV2 and TRBJ1-6; maybe TRBD1 (5 bases). The V gene's germline CDR1 is SNHLY and CDR2 FYNNEI. Deletions cut 6 bases from V and 7 bases from J, with 13 bases between. The CDR3 has 14 residues. CDR3 nucleotide sequence: TGTGCCAGCAGAGAGACAGCCACGAATTCACCCCTCCACTTT. This gives the protein CASRETATNSPLHF.

The chain is built from TRBV7-2 and TRBJ2-2; D remains unclear. The V end lost 2 bases, the J end lost 0 bases, and 7 bases lay between the germline ends. This CDR3 is 15 amino acids long. Germline V gene lookup returns CDR1 SGHTA and CDR2 FQGNSA. Here the CDR3 reads CASSLHGPNTGELFF. CDR3 in DNA: TGTGCCAGCAGCTTACACGGTCCGAACACCGGGGAGCTGTTTTTT.

The V call is TRBV25-1, the J call TRBJ2-3, with 9 nucleotides matching TRBD2. The CDR3 length is 14 residues. The trim removed 6 bases at V and 4 bases at J, leaving 5 bases unmatched. CDR1 MGHDK and CDR2 SYGVNS come from the germline V gene. The CDR3 DNA reads TGTGCCAGCAGATGGCGGGAGGGGTCAGATACGCAGTATTTT. Translation gives CASRWREGSDTQYF.

V gene TRBV4-1 combines with J gene TRBJ2-5; D is unresolved. The J call is uncertain, as TRBJ2-7 better fits the DNA end. Germline CDR1 reads MGHRA; CDR2 reads YSYEKL. CDR3 size: 16 residues. Here the CDR3 DNA reads TGCGCCAGCAGCCAAGAGGGCCACATCGGATCCTACGAGCAGTACTTC. Protein product: CASSQEGHIGSYEQYF.

The chain combines TRBV7-8 with TRBJ2-7; D not resolved. The CDR3 covers 12 residues. Germline CDR1 and CDR2: SGHVS and FQNEAQ. V lost 5 bases and J 7 bases, leaving 12 bases between the germline ends. The CDR3 sequence: CASSPNRREQYF. The CDR3 DNA is TGTGCCAGCAGCCCAAATCGTCGGGAGCAGTACTTC. The full variable domain, with the rest looked up from reference TRBV7-8 and TRBJ2-7, is GAGVSQSPRYKVAKRGQDVALRCDPISGHVSLFWYQQALGQGPEFLTYFQNEAQLDKSGLPSDRFFAERPEGSVSTLKIQRTQQEDSAVYLCASSPNRREQYFGPGTRLTVT.

This rearrangement joins TRBV5-6 to TRBJ2-2; tentative D call: TRBD1 (5 bases). The CDR3 is 17 residues long. CDR1 is SGHDT, CDR2 YYEEEE, per germline. V lost 3 bases, J lost 0 bases, and 15 bases lay in between. This CDR3 is CASSWWWGGPNTGELFF. The CDR3 DNA sequence: TGTGCCAGCAGCTGGTGGTGGGGCGGCCCGAACACCGGGGAGCTGTTTTTT.

In this sample, this clone turned up once. V is TRBV6-5 and J is TRBJ1-6; 9 bases map to TRBD1. CDR1 is MNHEY and CDR2 is SVGAGI in the germline V gene. CDR3 length: 14 residues. The V segment lost 4 bases and the J segment 7 bases; nucleotides outside the gene matches: 2. CDR3 residues: CASSWGQGNSPLHF. The CDR3 coding sequence is TGTGCCAGCAGTTGGGGACAGGGCAATTCACCCCTCCACTTT.

The chain couples TRBV27 to TRBJ2-7; 9 bases map to TRBD1. The CDR3 totals 15 residues. Trimming cost V 5 bases and J 2 bases; bases outside gene matches: 7. The germline gives CDR1 MNHEY, CDR2 SMNVEV (reference sequence). CDR3 sequence (DNA): TGTGCCAGCAGTCCCCACGGGACAGGGACCTACGAGCAGTACTTC. Translation gives CASSPHGTGTYEQYF.

CDR3 in amino acids: CASSDRTSGIRNEQFF. CDR3 DNA: TGTGCCAGCAGCGACCGGACTAGCGGTATTCGGAATGAGCAGTTCTTC. The J gene is TRBJ2-1, the V gene TRBV9, with 10 bases that match TRBD2. CDR1 and CDR2 (germline): SGDLS, YYNGEE. Germline trimming cut 3 bases from V and 7 bases from J; bases unmatched to any gene: 10. The CDR3 spans 16 residues.

This clone occurred a few times. V is TRBV6-4 and J is TRBJ2-3; the match to TRBD2 covers 12 bases. Germline V gives CDR1 MRHNA, CDR2 SNTAGT. The CDR3 totals 15 residues. Trimming at V came to 3 bases and at J to 5 bases, leaving 3 bases not matched to a gene. The CDR3 region is CASSELAGGGDTQYF. DNA of the CDR3: TGTGCCAGCAGTGAACTAGCGGGGGGCGGAGATACGCAGTATTTT.

The chain carries TRBV9 and TRBJ2-3, with D maybe TRBD1 (5 bases). The V gene lost 0 bases and the J gene lost 1 base, with 12 bases spanning the gap. CDR1 is SGDLS and CDR2 is YYNGEE in the germline V gene. CDR3 length: 16 residues. CDR3 residues: CASSVGLGLGTDTQYF. CDR3 bases: TGTGCCAGCAGCGTAGGTCTGGGGCTTGGCACAGATACGCAGTATTTT.

As DNA, the CDR3 is TGTGCCAGCAGCGAGGGACAGGGTTTTTATAATTCACCCCTCCACTTT. It is translated as CASSEGQGFYNSPLHF. The chain is built from TRBV5-4 and TRBJ1-6; 9 nucleotides match TRBD1. Trimming took 4 bases from V and 4 from J; bases not matched to a gene: 6. The CDR3 has 16 amino acids. Looked up from germline, CDR1 is SGHNT and CDR2 is YYREEE (reference sequence).

The chain has TRBV6-5 and TRBJ2-2, with TRBD2 matching 8 bases. Losses at the gene ends were 1 base for V and 6 bases for J; bases not matched to a gene: 7. Germline V gene lookup returns CDR1 MNHEY and CDR2 SVGAGI. There are 16 residues in the CDR3. The CDR3 sequence: CASSYWGERGSGELFF. The CDR3 nucleotides read TGTGCCAGCAGTTACTGGGGGGAGCGGGGGTCCGGGGAGCTGTTTTTT.

The V gene is TRBV7-9, the J gene TRBJ1-2; D gene uncertain. The CDR3 sequence is 13 residues long. Per germline, CDR1 SEHNR and CDR2 FQNEAQ (reference sequence). The V end lost 4 bases, the J end lost 7 bases, and 13 bases lay between the germline ends. This chain's CDR3 is CASSSPGNPGYTF. As DNA, the CDR3 is TGTGCCAGCAGCTCCCCGGGAAACCCTGGCTACACCTTC.

V is TRBV5-4 and J is TRBJ2-5; the D gene is possibly TRBD2 (6 bases). CDR1 and CDR2 (germline): SGHNT, YYREEE (reference sequence). This CDR3 region has 14 residues. With 7 bases removed from V and 3 bases from J, the gap between germline ends came to 16 bases. The CDR3 protein is CASGEVGGEETQYF. The CDR3 DNA sequence: TGTGCCAGCGGGGAGGTTGGCGGGGAAGAGACCCAGTACTTC.

The chain employs TRBV27 and TRBJ1-6; TRBD1 agrees at 7 bases. V was clipped by 7 bases and J by 10 bases; unmatched bases: 13. The CDR3 is made up of 15 amino acids. In germline, CDR1 is MNHEY, CDR2 SMNVEV (reference sequence). CDR3 sequence reads: CASTLRDSDGSPLHF. In nucleotides, the CDR3 is TGTGCCAGCACCCTCCGGGACAGCGACGGGTCACCCCTCCACTTT.

The V gene is TRBV6-5, the J gene TRBJ1-2; 8 bases are a match to TRBD1. Germline values: CDR1 MNHEY, CDR2 SVGAGI. The CDR3 sequence is 15 residues long. V shed 2 bases and J 8 bases; nucleotides not matched to a gene: 10. The CDR3 bases are TGTGCCAGCAGTTACGCCGACAGGGGAGTTGGGGGCTACACCTTC. This sequence encodes CASSYADRGVGGYTF.

The chain carries TRBV7-2 and TRBJ2-1; TRBD2 aligns across 12 bases. The V and J ends lost 3 bases and 5 bases, in that order; junction bases with no gene match: 5. Germline CDR1 is SGHTA and CDR2 is FQGNSA. This CDR3 comprises 16 residues. CDR3 DNA: TGTGCCAGCAGCTTTATTCGACTAGCGGGAGACAATGAGCAGTTCTTC. This gives the protein CASSFIRLAGDNEQFF.

The chain combines TRBV7-9 with TRBJ1-6; the D is unclear. The CDR3 contains 14 residues. V was cut by 3 bases and J by 10 bases, with 13 bases left in between. Germline V gene data show CDR1 as SEHNR and CDR2 as FQNEAQ (reference sequence). As DNA, the CDR3 is TGTGCCAGCAGCTTGACCGGGTTACAATCACCCCTCCACTTT. Translated, it gives CASSLTGLQSPLHF. Full variable domain (remainder filled in from reference TRBV7-9 and TRBJ1-6): DTGVSQNPRHKITKRGQNVTFRCDPISEHNRLYWYRQTLGQGPEFLTYFQNEAQLEKSRLLSDRFSAERPKGSFSTLEIQRTEQGDSAMYLCASSLTGLQSPLHFGNGTRLTVT.

The chain recombines TRBV11-3 with TRBJ1-3, with D unresolved. Trimming removed 2 bases at V and 4 bases at J, with 6 bases between. Germline CDR1 is SGHNT and CDR2 is YENEEA. The CDR3 consists of 13 residues. The CDR3 sequence is CASSLNSGNTIYF. The CDR3 DNA follows: TGTGCCAGCAGCTTAAACTCCGGAAACACCATATATTTT.

Only a few counts were recorded for this clone. The V call is TRBV7-3, the J call TRBJ2-7, with a possible D match to TRBD2 (5 bases). With 2 bases removed from V and 0 bases from J, the gap between germline ends came to 11 bases. The V gene's germline CDR1 is SGHTA and CDR2 FQGTGA. The CDR3 spans 15 residues. CDR3: CASSLDPGSSYEQYF. In nucleotides, the CDR3 is TGTGCCAGCAGCTTAGATCCGGGGTCCTCCTACGAGCAGTACTTC.

This clone was seen a handful of times. The chain links TRBV15 to TRBJ2-1, with TRBD2 matching over 7 bases. Germline V gives CDR1 LNHNV, CDR2 YYDKDF (reference sequence). The CDR3 is 14 residues long. V was clipped by 7 bases and J by 1 base; unmatched bases: 4. The CDR3, as DNA: TGTGCCACCACGGCCGGGGGGTCCTACAATGAGCAGTTCTTC. This codes for CATTAGGSYNEQFF.

This clone was seen only once. The same CDR3 can be traced to other DNA sequences in this sample. This chain uses TRBV7-2 with TRBJ1-5; a weak D match, TRBD1 (5 bases). Germline CDR1 and CDR2: SGHTA and FQGNSA. There are 15 residues in the CDR3. V was clipped by 1 base and J by 1 base, with 8 bases between them. CDR3 DNA sequence: TGTGCCAGCAGCTTAGGTGGGGGGAGCAATCAGCCCCAGCATTTT. It translates to CASSLGGGSNQPQHF. The whole variable domain, remainder taken from reference TRBV7-2 and TRBJ1-5, is GAGVSQSPSNKVTEKGKDVELRCDPISGHTALYWYRQSLGQGLEFLIYFQGNSAPDKSGLPSDRFSAERTGGSVSTLTIQRTQQEDSAVYLCASSLGGGSNQPQHFGDGTRLSIL.